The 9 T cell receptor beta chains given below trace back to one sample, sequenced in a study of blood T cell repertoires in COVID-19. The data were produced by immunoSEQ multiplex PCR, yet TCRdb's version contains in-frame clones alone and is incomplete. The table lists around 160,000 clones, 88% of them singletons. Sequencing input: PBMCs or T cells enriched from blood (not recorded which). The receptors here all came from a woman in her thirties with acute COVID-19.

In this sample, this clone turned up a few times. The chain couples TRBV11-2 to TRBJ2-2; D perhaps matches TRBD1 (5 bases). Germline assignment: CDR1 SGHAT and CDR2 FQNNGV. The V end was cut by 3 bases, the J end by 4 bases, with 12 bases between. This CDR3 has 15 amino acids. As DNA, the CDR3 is TGTGCCAGCAGCTTTAAGGGGCTGAGCACCGGGGAGCTGTTTTTT. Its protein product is CASSFKGLSTGELFF.

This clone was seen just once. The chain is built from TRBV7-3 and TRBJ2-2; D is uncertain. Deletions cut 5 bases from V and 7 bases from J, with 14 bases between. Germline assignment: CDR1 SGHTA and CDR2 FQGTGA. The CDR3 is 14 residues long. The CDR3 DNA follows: TGTGCCAGCAGCGCGCGTATAATTGGCGGGGAGCTGTTTTTT. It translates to CASSARIIGGELFF.

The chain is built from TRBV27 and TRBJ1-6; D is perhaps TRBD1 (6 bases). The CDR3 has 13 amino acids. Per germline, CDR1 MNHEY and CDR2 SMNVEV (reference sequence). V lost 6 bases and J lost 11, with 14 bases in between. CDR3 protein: CASRLTGTAPLHF. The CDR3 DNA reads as TGTGCCAGCAGATTAACAGGGACGGCACCCCTCCACTTT.

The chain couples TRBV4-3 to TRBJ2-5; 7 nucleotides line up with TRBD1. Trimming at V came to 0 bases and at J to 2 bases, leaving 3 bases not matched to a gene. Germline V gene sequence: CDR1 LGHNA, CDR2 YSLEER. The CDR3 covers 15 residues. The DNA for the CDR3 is TGCGCCAGCAGCCAAGAGGACAGGAGACAAGAGACCCAGTACTTC. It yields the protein CASSQEDRRQETQYF.

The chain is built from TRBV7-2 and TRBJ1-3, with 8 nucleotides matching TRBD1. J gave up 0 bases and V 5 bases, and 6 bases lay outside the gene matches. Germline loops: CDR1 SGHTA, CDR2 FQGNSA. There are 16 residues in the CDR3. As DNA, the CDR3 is TGTGCCAGCAGCCCGACAGGGGCTAACTCTGGAAACACCATATATTTT. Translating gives CASSPTGANSGNTIYF.

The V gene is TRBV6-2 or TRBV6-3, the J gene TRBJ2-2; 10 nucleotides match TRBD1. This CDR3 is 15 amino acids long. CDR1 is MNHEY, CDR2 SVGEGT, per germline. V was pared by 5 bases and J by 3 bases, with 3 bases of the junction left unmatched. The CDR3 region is CASSDGQGDTGELFF. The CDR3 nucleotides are TGTGCCAGCAGTGACGGACAGGGGGACACCGGGGAGCTGTTTTTT.

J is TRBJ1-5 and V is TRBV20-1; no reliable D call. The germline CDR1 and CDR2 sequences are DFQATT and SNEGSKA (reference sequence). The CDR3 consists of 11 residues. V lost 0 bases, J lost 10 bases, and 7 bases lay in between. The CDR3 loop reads CSARDEGPQHF. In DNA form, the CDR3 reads TGCAGTGCTAGAGACGAGGGTCCCCAGCATTTT.

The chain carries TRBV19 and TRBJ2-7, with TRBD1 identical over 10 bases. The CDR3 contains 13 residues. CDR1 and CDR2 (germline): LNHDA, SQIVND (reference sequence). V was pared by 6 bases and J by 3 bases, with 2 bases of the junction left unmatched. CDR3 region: CASRDRGDYEQYF. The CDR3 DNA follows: TGTGCCAGTAGGGACAGGGGGGACTACGAGCAGTACTTC. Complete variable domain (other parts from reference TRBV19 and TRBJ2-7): DGGITQSPKYLFRKEGQNVTLSCEQNLNHDAMYWYRQDPGQGLRLIYYSQIVNDFQKGDIAEGYSVSREKKESFPLTVTSAQKNPTAFYLCASRDRGDYEQYFGPGTRLTVT.

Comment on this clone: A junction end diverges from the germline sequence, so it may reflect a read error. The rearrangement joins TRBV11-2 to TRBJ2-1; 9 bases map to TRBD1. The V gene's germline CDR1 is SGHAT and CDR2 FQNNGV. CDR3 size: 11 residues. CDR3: CASSSGTGPLF. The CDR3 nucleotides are TGTGCCAGCAGCTCCGGGACAGGGCCCCTCTTC.